This is a list of T cell receptor beta chains from one sample in a study of persistence of HIV-infected CD4 T cells. Here immunoSEQ multiplex PCR was the method, and the copy in TCRdb shows in-frame clones only, minus some. This table holds 37,000 or so clones, about 87% found once. The antigens these receptors bind are not known. The sequencing here drew on CD4+ T cells sorted from PBMCs after approximately 20-hour stimulation, taken from a patient who received antiretroviral therapy. The receptor source for this set is an adult man with HIV who was CMV-seropositive. Both conserved end residues are part of each CDR3. Fields, in order: J gene, clone size, V gene, CDR3 protein. Part of the rows lack a size; the others show once, few, many or a class for expanded clones.

j_gene: TRBJ1-5
abundance: few
v_gene: TRBV6-6
CDR3aa: CASTGSNQPQHF

j_gene: TRBJ1-6
abundance: -
v_gene: TRBV6-5
CDR3aa: CASKQSELGSPLHF

j_gene: TRBJ1-1
abundance: -
v_gene: TRBV9
CDR3aa: CASSANSVSTEAFF

j_gene: TRBJ2-7
abundance: -
v_gene: TRBV3-1/TRBV3-2
CDR3aa: CASSLNRGGASPEQYF

j_gene: TRBJ1-3
abundance: -
v_gene: TRBV30
CDR3aa: CARSQGLSGNTIYF

j_gene: TRBJ2-7
abundance: -
v_gene: TRBV2
CDR3aa: CASSVNRGYEQYF

j_gene: TRBJ1-1
abundance: -
v_gene: TRBV6-5
CDR3aa: CASTPRTAVEAFF

j_gene: TRBJ1-1
abundance: -
v_gene: TRBV2
CDR3aa: CASSDKGIGDTEAFF

j_gene: TRBJ2-4
abundance: -
v_gene: TRBV28
CDR3aa: CASRGAEIAKNIQYF

j_gene: TRBJ1-1
abundance: few
v_gene: TRBV5-5
CDR3aa: CASSLFGGTEAFF

j_gene: TRBJ1-4
abundance: -
v_gene: TRBV25-1
CDR3aa: CASSYVITTNEKLFF

j_gene: TRBJ2-7
abundance: -
v_gene: TRBV5-1
CDR3aa: CASSLGSGQSYEQYF

j_gene: TRBJ2-1
abundance: -
v_gene: TRBV7-6
CDR3aa: CASSSRTGGGYNEQFF

j_gene: TRBJ1-3
abundance: -
v_gene: TRBV29-1
CDR3aa: CSVAMTWDQDSGNTIYF

j_gene: TRBJ1-5
abundance: -
v_gene: TRBV19
CDR3aa: CASSMVAGVLNQPQHF

j_gene: TRBJ1-5
abundance: few
v_gene: TRBV6-5
CDR3aa: CASSPEGQGAQPQHF

j_gene: TRBJ2-2
abundance: -
v_gene: TRBV7-3
CDR3aa: CASSLTKGASGSSAGELFF

j_gene: TRBJ1-5
abundance: -
v_gene: TRBV20-1
CDR3aa: CSASTGGGNQPQHF

j_gene: TRBJ2-7
abundance: -
v_gene: TRBV6-2/TRBV6-3
CDR3aa: CASSVDRGLYEQYF

j_gene: TRBJ2-5
abundance: -
v_gene: TRBV7-6
CDR3aa: CASSKTSGGAGVTQYF

j_gene: TRBJ2-7
abundance: -
v_gene: TRBV4-1
CDR3aa: CASSPTRGAGSYEQYF

j_gene: TRBJ2-5
abundance: -
v_gene: TRBV9
CDR3aa: CASSVSREETQYF

j_gene: TRBJ2-1
abundance: -
v_gene: TRBV6-6
CDR3aa: CASSYRGNEQFF

j_gene: TRBJ1-2
abundance: -
v_gene: TRBV5-6
CDR3aa: CASHRDRRTSNYGYTF

j_gene: TRBJ2-7
abundance: -
v_gene: TRBV2
CDR3aa: CASLRDGAPQVYEQYF

j_gene: TRBJ1-4
abundance: -
v_gene: TRBV30
CDR3aa: CAWNRGTGTEKLFF

j_gene: TRBJ1-2
abundance: once
v_gene: TRBV5-1
CDR3aa: CASSFQGSGYTF

j_gene: TRBJ1-3
abundance: -
v_gene: TRBV30
CDR3aa: CAWSVKGSGNTIYF

j_gene: TRBJ2-1
abundance: -
v_gene: TRBV5-1
CDR3aa: CASTLGSSAGGLDEQFF

j_gene: TRBJ2-1
abundance: -
v_gene: TRBV24-1
CDR3aa: CATSDGQGSNEQFF

j_gene: TRBJ2-1
abundance: -
v_gene: TRBV10-3
CDR3aa: CAITTHEHEQFF

j_gene: TRBJ1-1
abundance: -
v_gene: TRBV30
CDR3aa: CAWSEGESQAFF

j_gene: TRBJ2-7
abundance: once
v_gene: TRBV7-2
CDR3aa: CASSLLQGAPYEQYF

j_gene: TRBJ2-6
abundance: -
v_gene: TRBV7-2
CDR3aa: CASSLGGSGANVLTF

j_gene: TRBJ2-2
abundance: once
v_gene: TRBV3-1/TRBV3-2
CDR3aa: CASSHPLAGVYTGELFF

j_gene: TRBJ2-3
abundance: -
v_gene: TRBV7-6
CDR3aa: CASSFGQGADTQYF

j_gene: TRBJ1-2
abundance: -
v_gene: TRBV2
CDR3aa: CASSATGQGHYGYTF

j_gene: TRBJ2-7
abundance: -
v_gene: TRBV5-1
CDR3aa: CASSTLSTGFEDEQYF

j_gene: TRBJ1-1
abundance: -
v_gene: TRBV10-3
CDR3aa: CAISESRAGGAFF

j_gene: TRBJ2-6
abundance: -
v_gene: TRBV10-3
CDR3aa: CAISEELRVGRSGANVLTF

j_gene: TRBJ2-7
abundance: -
v_gene: TRBV9
CDR3aa: CASSPTSGRKYEQYF

j_gene: TRBJ2-5
abundance: -
v_gene: TRBV7-7
CDR3aa: CASSSQYQETQYF

j_gene: TRBJ1-1
abundance: few
v_gene: TRBV6-4
CDR3aa: CASSDNVFGNTEAFF

j_gene: TRBJ1-3
abundance: -
v_gene: TRBV7-3
CDR3aa: CASSLQGDSGNTIYF

j_gene: TRBJ1-2
abundance: -
v_gene: TRBV5-5
CDR3aa: CASRLQGAEMRGYTF

j_gene: TRBJ1-6
abundance: -
v_gene: TRBV25-1
CDR3aa: CASSEVWGVGNSPLHF